The clone carrying this TCR beta chain appeared a single time. As yet, its antigen is unknown. The sample belongs to a study of beta chain features in type 1 diabetes. General study points: Within each of all four CD4+ subsets, Type 1 diabetes patients had TCRB CDR3s that were moderately but significantly shorter. PCR might show a preference for shorter templates, equally across patients and controls.

This CDR3 is 18 amino acids long. Germline assignment: CDR1 LNHDA and CDR2 SQIVND (reference sequence). The germline V and J ends were trimmed by 3 bases and 1 base, with 22 bases remaining between them. The entirety of the isolated RNA underwent reverse transcription, so expressed TCRB transcripts were sequenced. Sequenced by immunoSEQ multiplex PCR; TCRdb stores in-frame clones only, minus some. The sample has 600,000 or so clones; 9.5% to 15% are singletons. The rearrangement links TRBV19 to TRBJ2-7; D is undetermined. The sequence was obtained from a young man with type 1 diabetes. What was sequenced was naive CD4+ T cells from blood. The DNA of the CDR3 is TGTGCCAGTAGTATTGGCGACACCGAGATAGGGATTTCCTACGAGCAGTACTTC. Its translation: CASSIGDTEIGISYEQYF.